Below, 20 T cell receptor beta chains from the same sample are listed, as sequenced in a study of T cell responses to AZD1222 COVID-19 vaccine. Some clones are missing from TCRdb's copy, which holds only in-frame ones; the method was immunoSEQ multiplex PCR. Found here are 100,000 to 150,000 clones, roughly 88% of them singletons; the top ten hold 4.4%. Here the sequenced sample was peripheral blood, taken on day 0 of MenACWY control vaccination. The source is an adult in good health.

CDR3 sequence: CASDRGGNSPLHF. CDR3 DNA sequence: TGTGCCAGCGACAGGGGTGGGAATTCACCCCTCCACTTT. The J gene is TRBJ1-6, the V gene TRBV7-9; 8 bases fit TRBD1. In germline, CDR1 is SEHNR, CDR2 FQNEAQ (reference sequence). The length of the CDR3 is 13 residues. V was clipped by 8 bases and J by 7 bases; unmatched bases: 4.

The chain combines TRBV27 with TRBJ1-5; D perhaps matches TRBD1 (6 bases). CDR3 size: 14 residues. The V and J ends lost 5 bases and 6 bases respectively, with 14 bases between them. CDR1 and CDR2 from the germline V gene are MNHEY and SMNVEV (reference sequence). The CDR3 nucleotides are TGTGCCAGCAGTCGGACAGACTCCGGTCAGCCCCAGCATTTT. Its translation: CASSRTDSGQPQHF.

As DNA, the CDR3 is TGTGCCAGCAGCTTGGCCCGGGGGCCCTACGAGCAGTACTTC. Its protein product is CASSLARGPYEQYF. The chain recombines TRBV5-5 with TRBJ2-7; D possibly matches TRBD1 or TRBD2 (6 bases each). The CDR3 loop spans 14 amino acids. Germline lookup yields CDR1 SGHKS and CDR2 YYEKEE (reference sequence). The ends were cut back, 0 bases at V and 2 bases at J, with 9 bases in the middle.

This sequence joins TRBV4-2 and TRBJ2-5; 8 nucleotides line up with TRBD2. CDR1 is LGHNA and CDR2 is YNFKEQ in the germline V gene. V trimming: 1 base; J trimming: 4 bases; junction bases outside the gene matches: 11. CDR3 size: 17 residues. The CDR3 nucleotides read TGTGCCAGCAGCCAAGGTCCTATCGGGGGGGCCAGAGAGACCCAGTACTTC. Translation gives CASSQGPIGGARETQYF.

The chain links TRBV3-1 (or the pseudogene TRBV3-2) to TRBJ2-7, with D perhaps TRBD1 (5 bases). Germline V CDR1 and CDR2: LGHDT, YNNKEL (reference sequence). V was shortened by 2 bases and J by 9 bases, with 14 bases between the two germline ends. This CDR3 has 13 amino acids. The DNA for the CDR3 is TGTGCCAGCAGCCAAAAGGGGATTAGGACGCAGTACTTC. Translated, it gives CASSQKGIRTQYF.

The chain is built from TRBV29-1 and TRBJ1-2; 7 positions match TRBD1. CDR3 size: 14 residues. The V gene's germline CDR1 is SQVTM and CDR2 ANQGSEA. V was pared by 7 bases and J by 4 bases, with 12 bases of the junction left unmatched. Here the CDR3 reads CSAKQGTSTYGYTF. As DNA, the CDR3 is TGCAGCGCAAAACAGGGGACGAGTACCTATGGCTACACCTTC.

A few counts support this clone. The chain carries TRBV19 and TRBJ2-1; TRBD2 is a possible D gene (6 bases). The germline V gene encodes CDR1 LNHDA and CDR2 SQIVND (reference sequence). CDR3 length equals 12 residues. Trimming removed 1 base from V and 13 bases from J, with 11 bases in between. The CDR3, as DNA: TGTGCCAGTAGTATAGGTTGGGAGGAACAGTTCTTC. Its translation: CASSIGWEEQFF.

The rearrangement joins TRBV6-5 to TRBJ1-1, with D hard to call. The length of the CDR3 is 14 residues. Germline loops: CDR1 MNHEY, CDR2 SVGAGI. Trimming cost V 6 bases and J 1 base, with 12 bases left between them. CDR3 residues: CASRVPTRNTEAFF. CDR3 bases: TGTGCCAGCAGGGTGCCTACCAGGAACACTGAAGCTTTCTTT.

The gene calls are TRBV9 and TRBJ2-3; D remains unclear. The germline gives CDR1 SGDLS, CDR2 YYNGEE. V was clipped by 3 bases and J by 5 bases, with 13 bases between them. CDR3 length: 14 amino acids. The CDR3: CASSGRGLGDTQYF. The CDR3 DNA sequence: TGTGCCAGCAGCGGACGTGGGCTGGGAGATACGCAGTATTTT.

This chain links TRBV6-6 with TRBJ1-4; D uncertain. The CDR3 length is 14 residues. CDR1 and CDR2 (germline): MNHNY, SVGAGI (reference sequence). The V and J ends lost 5 bases and 0 bases respectively, with 7 bases between them. The CDR3 sequence: CASSPFATNEKLFF. CDR3 nucleotides: TGTGCCAGCAGTCCCTTTGCAACTAATGAAAAACTGTTTTTT.

V and J are TRBV12-1 and TRBJ2-5; the D call in the table, TRBD2, was not verified against the DNA. TRBV12-1 is termed a pseudogene. The CDR3 contains 18 residues. CDR3 sequence (DNA): TGTGCCAGCAGCTTTGGACGGTTGGGGCGGGAGAAAGGGGAGACCCAGTACTTC. Translating it yields CASSFGRLGREKGETQYF.

The chain joins TRBV1 to TRBJ2-1; the table's D call of TRBD2 was not tested on the DNA. TRBV1 is assigned pseudogene status. This CDR3 region has 16 residues. The CDR3: CTSSQLAGPNYNEQFF. CDR3 bases: TGCACCAGCAGCCAGCTAGCGGGACCCAACTACAATGAGCAGTTCTTC.

This rearrangement joins TRBV5-1 to TRBJ2-1, with 8 bases aligning to TRBD2. The CDR3 sequence is 16 residues long. V shed 4 bases, J shed 5 bases, and the junction held 11 bases outside the gene matches. Germline V gene sequence: CDR1 SGHRS, CDR2 YFSETQ. CDR3 sequence: CASSPTPRGADNEQFF. For the CDR3, the DNA is TGCGCCAGCAGCCCAACCCCGCGGGGGGCCGACAATGAGCAGTTCTTC.

The chain joins TRBV19 to TRBJ1-2; D remains unclear. The germline V gene encodes CDR1 LNHDA and CDR2 SQIVND (reference sequence). V gave up 7 bases and J gave up 8 bases, with 14 bases separating them. This CDR3 has 12 residues. CDR3 in DNA: TGTGCCAGTACCCTTGACAATCGGGGCTACACCTTC. Amino acid sequence: CASTLDNRGYTF.

This chain joins TRBV11-3 and TRBJ1-1; D perhaps matches TRBD1 (5 bases). CDR1 and CDR2 from the germline V gene are SGHNT and YENEEA. The germline V and J ends were trimmed by 7 bases and 0 bases, with 12 bases remaining between them. CDR3 length: 14 residues. CDR3 bases: TGTGCCAGCAAGTCGGACATTTTGAACACTGAAGCTTTCTTT. Protein sequence: CASKSDILNTEAFF.

The J gene is TRBJ2-2, the V gene TRBV6-5, with 10 nucleotides matching TRBD1. The CDR3 length is 15 residues. V lost 6 bases and J lost 5; bases outside the gene matches: 6. Germline V CDR1 and CDR2: MNHEY, SVGAGI. The CDR3 is CASRPDRGRTGELFF. DNA of the CDR3: TGTGCCAGCAGACCAGACAGGGGGCGGACCGGGGAGCTGTTTTTT.

The chain links TRBV11-1 to TRBJ2-1, with 10 nucleotides matching TRBD2. The CDR3 runs 14 residues. The germline V gene encodes CDR1 SGHAT and CDR2 FQDESV (reference sequence). The junction had 9 bases not matched to a gene; V was cut back by 1 base and J by 15 bases. In nucleotides, the CDR3 is TGTGCCAGCAGCTTAGAGGGGGCTAGCGGGAGAGGGTTCTTC. This gives the protein CASSLEGASGRGFF.

The chain employs TRBV5-8 and TRBJ1-4; 9 nucleotides agree with TRBD1. This CDR3 comprises 15 residues. Germline V gene sequence: CDR1 SGHTS, CDR2 YDEGEE. J was trimmed by 7 bases and V by 0 bases; bases with no gene match: 4. CDR3 DNA sequence: TGTGCCAGCAGCTTGGGGGACAGGGCTCCTGAAAAACTGTTTTTT. It specifies CASSLGDRAPEKLFF.

J is TRBJ2-1 and V is TRBV7-2, with 7 bases lining up with TRBD2. V was clipped by 0 bases and J by 4 bases; unmatched bases: 6. Germline V gene data show CDR1 as SGHTA and CDR2 as FQGNSA. The CDR3 loop spans 16 amino acids. The CDR3, as DNA: TGTGCCAGCAGCTTAGCGGCCCTAGCGGTTTACAATGAGCAGTTCTTC. Translating gives CASSLAALAVYNEQFF.

The chain combines TRBV5-4 with TRBJ2-2, with 8 nucleotides matching TRBD2. V shed 5 bases and J 1 base; nucleotides not matched to a gene: 7. This CDR3 is 16 amino acids long. CDR1 is SGHNT, CDR2 YYREEE, per germline (reference sequence). The CDR3, as DNA: TGTGCCAGCAGGCCGGGACTAGGAGTGAACACCGGGGAGCTGTTTTTT. Translating gives CASRPGLGVNTGELFF.